In its sample, the clone carrying this T cell receptor (beta chain) was seen a few times. Antigen unknown. This sample stems from a study of identical twins. Notes on the study in general: Abundant beta clonotypes from cord blood had fewer insertions, unlike memory repertoires, which showed none. Less excess twin sharing appeared in beta out-of-frame sequences.

TCRdb reprocessed the 5' RACE reads via MiXCR and lists one record per CDR3 protein. The profile shows some 210,000 distinct CDR3 sequences, more than 15% of them singletons. The CDR3 has 17 residues. Germline V gene data show CDR1 as LGHDT and CDR2 as YNNKEL (reference sequence). With V trimmed by 3 bases and J by 6 bases, 13 bases remained unmatched. The same data also went into a second study, on T cells expressing NK-cell markers. From that report: From sorted CD3+CD56+NKG2C+, CD3+CD56+NKG2C- and CD3+CD56-NKG2C+ T cells came the TCR beta repertoires. Several donors showed these clonotypes also leading the CD3+CD56-NKG2C+ fraction.

The TCR sequence derives from a woman aged 18-29 years in good health. The chain uses TRBV3-1 and TRBJ2-1; 8 positions agree with TRBD2. The sequenced sample consisted of CD8+ T cells sorted from blood. CDR3 nucleotide sequence: TGTGCCAGCAGCCAGACCACGGGAGGGCCGGGGATCAATGAGCAGTTCTTC. This gives the protein CASSQTTGGPGINEQFF.